This T cell receptor beta chain was identified during a study of blood T cell repertoires in COVID-19. On the study more broadly: Samples of COVID-19 (acute and convalescent) were obtained from the United States, Italy and Spain. T cells, B-cell-depleted T cells, or PBMCs provided the cDNA or gDNA that served as material.

This clone came up once. The V end lost 0 bases, the J end lost 2 bases, and 4 bases lay between the germline ends. Germline values: CDR1 ENHRY, CDR2 SYGVKD. This CDR3 contains 13 residues. Measured with immunoSEQ multiplex PCR; TCRdb has only the in-frame clones, and not every one. The table records around 68,000 clones, 70% to 85% of them present only once. The V call is TRBV10-3, the J call TRBJ1-1, with D uncertain. Sequencing was carried out using peripheral blood. The sequence derives from a woman between 45 and 65 years old with acute or convalescent COVID-19. CDR3 DNA sequence: TGTGCCATCAGTGAGTCCTCTAACACTGAAGCTTTCTTT. The encoded protein is CAISESSNTEAFF.